This T cell receptor beta chain emerged from a study of T cell repertoires in ileal Crohn's disease. For the study at large: Postoperative therapy was given to about half: about 11 thiopurines, 15 to 20 anti-TNF agents.

Time point defined: neoterminal ileum biopsy at postoperative endoscopy, about 6 months after surgery. The length of the CDR3 is 16 residues. The germline CDR1 and CDR2 sequences are SGHNT and YYREEE (reference sequence). The J segment lost 2 bases and the V segment lost 2 bases, leaving 8 bases of the junction unmatched. About this clone: Its specificity is not known.

Roughly 470 nanograms of biopsy DNA per sample underwent TCRB immunosequencing. The method was immunoSEQ multiplex PCR; TCRdb's version includes in-frame clones alone and lacks a portion of them. The sample shows some 10,000 clones, more than 70% of them seen only once. Findings and limits, study-wide: Clonality above 26.8% at surgery always came with endoscopic recurrence.

The chain is built from TRBV5-4 and TRBJ2-3, with 7 bases fitting TRBD2. Sequenced material: ileal tissue. This receptor was obtained from an adult with Crohn's disease. The CDR3 DNA reads TGTGCCAGCAGCTTCGGGCGGGGGAGTTCCACAGATACGCAGTATTTT. Protein product: CASSFGRGSSTDTQYF.